This T cell receptor (beta chain) was identified in a study of blood T cell repertoires in COVID-19 (dated by TCRdb to 2020 to 2021). Concerning the study at large: Collaborator samples came from the United States, Italy and Spain and covered acute and convalescent phases of COVID-19. The repertoires were released in a freely available public database meant as a resource for research on the immune response to SARS-CoV-2. Where available, HLA class I and class II types were taken from metadata supplied by the sample provider and were not determined by assay-based typing. Sample metadata almost always included a de-identified subject ID, COVID-19 status, age in years and sex. The material from the prospective study consisted of cDNA or gDNA derived from T cells, B-cell-depleted T cells, or PBMCs. Deeply sampled blood TCRbeta repertoires from subjects exposed to, actively infected with, or recovered from COVID-19 were included in the dataset. The samples were drawn from two sources: the first 160 participants of the ongoing ImmuneRACE study, and 1,000 to 1,500 subjects contributed by 6 global collaborators. Results the study describes overall, beyond this receptor: The amount of clinical and demographic metadata varied by source and participant and was provided uncurated.

In the case of this clone: The clone's antigen remains unknown. No base-level quality is on record; no much larger clone is a single base apart.

CDR1 is given as SGHDN and CDR2 as FVKESK, both from the germline V gene. Clipping removes 4 bases from V and 3 bases from J, with 8 as the unmatched junction base count. The CDR3 runs 15 amino acids, cysteine and phenylalanine included. Only the CDR3 DNA stays, 45 bases, in frame from base 1. Collaborating institutions collected whole blood in K2EDTA tubes following their own protocols. For TCRbeta analysis, collaborators shipped samples as frozen whole blood, isolated PBMCs, or DNA extracted from either of those sample types. The immunoSEQ Assay, a bias-controlled multiplex PCR, was used to amplify TCRbeta CDR3 regions from genomic DNA. Per the authors' processing: Within the assay, amplification of reference gene primers was used to estimate how many nucleated cells each sample contained. To quantify the absolute abundance of each unique TCRbeta CDR3 rearrangement, sequence reads were collapsed and filtered. For each sample, productive Simpson clonality was calculated as the square root of Simpson's diversity index across productive rearrangements. Held by TCRdb, this immuneACCESS table contains in-frame sequences only and omits some clones. Under half of the omission traces to an unresolved V gene where checked; the cause of the rest is unknown. The V and J calls and clone size come from that table; D and trimming were worked out from the DNA. Within this sample are over 200,000 clones, with around four fifths of them counted one time only. The ten largest clones take up around 27% of the sample.

The clonotype comes from a man in his forties with acute or convalescent COVID-19. The chain is made from TRBV14 and TRBJ1-2, with 7 junctional bases fitting TRBD1. The sample consisted of peripheral blood. The nucleotides read TGTGCCAGCAGCCCCACCGGGACAGCTTACTATGGCTACACCTTC. Its protein reads: CASSPTGTAYYGYTF.